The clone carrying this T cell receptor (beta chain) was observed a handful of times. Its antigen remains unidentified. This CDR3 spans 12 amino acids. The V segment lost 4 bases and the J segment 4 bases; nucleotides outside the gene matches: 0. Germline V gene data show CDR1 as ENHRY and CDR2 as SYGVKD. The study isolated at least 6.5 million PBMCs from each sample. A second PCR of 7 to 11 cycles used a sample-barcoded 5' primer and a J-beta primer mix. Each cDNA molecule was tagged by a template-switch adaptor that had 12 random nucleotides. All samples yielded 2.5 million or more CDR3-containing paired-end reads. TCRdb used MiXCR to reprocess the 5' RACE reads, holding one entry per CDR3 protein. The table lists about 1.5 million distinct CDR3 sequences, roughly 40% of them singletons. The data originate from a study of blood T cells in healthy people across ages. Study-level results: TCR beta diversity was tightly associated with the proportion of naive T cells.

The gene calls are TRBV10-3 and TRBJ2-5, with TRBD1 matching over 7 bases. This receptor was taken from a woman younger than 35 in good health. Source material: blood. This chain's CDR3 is CAISAGGETQYF. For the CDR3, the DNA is TGTGCCATCAGTGCAGGGGGAGAGACCCAGTACTTC.